Shown below are 14 T cell receptor beta chains from a single sample sequenced in a study of CD8 T cells in Susac syndrome. RNA totalling 0.5 to 1 ug underwent reverse transcription with random hexamers. TCRdb analysed the immunoSEQ multiplex PCR reads with MiXCR anew, one entry per CDR3 protein. The top ten hold approximately 0.11% of the sample, which has some 300,000 distinct CDR3 sequences, roughly 81% seen once. The specimen sequenced was CD8+ T cells from PBMCs. The receptors here all came from a human donor with multiple sclerosis.

The chain has TRBV20-1 and TRBJ2-7, with TRBD2 matching over 11 bases. Looked up from germline, CDR1 is DFQATT and CDR2 is SNEGSKA (reference sequence). J was trimmed by 2 bases and V by 1 base; bases with no gene match: 10. This CDR3 is built from 17 residues. The CDR3 here is CSARGGSSGRRAYEQYF. The CDR3 nucleotides are TGCAGTGCTAGAGGAGGGTCTAGCGGGAGGAGGGCCTACGAGCAGTACTTC.

The V gene is TRBV29-1, the J gene TRBJ2-1; TRBD2 agrees at 8 bases. V was pared by 5 bases and J by 4 bases, with 1 base of the junction left unmatched. Germline lookup yields CDR1 SQVTM and CDR2 ANQGSEA. CDR3 size: 12 residues. The CDR3, as DNA: TGCAGCGTTCCGGGAGGGTACAATGAGCAGTTCTTC. This sequence encodes CSVPGGYNEQFF.

The J gene is TRBJ2-7, the V gene TRBV21-1. TRBV21-1 is a documented pseudogene. This CDR3 has 14 residues. DNA of the CDR3: TGTGCCAGCAGCATTCGTAGAAGGCATTACGAGCAGTACTTC. Protein sequence: CASSIRRRHYEQYF.

The V call is TRBV13, the J call TRBJ2-3, with D perhaps TRBD1 (6 bases). In germline, CDR1 is PRHDT, CDR2 FYEKMQ (reference sequence). With 5 bases removed from V and 6 bases from J, the gap between germline ends came to 12 bases. The CDR3 totals 13 residues. The CDR3 region is CASSPDSGDTQYF. CDR3 in DNA: TGTGCCAGCAGCCCGGACAGCGGCGATACGCAGTATTTT.

V and J are TRBV2 and TRBJ2-4; maybe TRBD2 (6 bases). The V end lost 3 bases, the J end lost 7 bases, and 19 bases lay between the germline ends. Per the germline V gene, CDR1 is SNHLY and CDR2 is FYNNEI. This CDR3 spans 16 amino acids. The CDR3 here is CASSETIRERDNIQYF. In DNA, the CDR3 is TGTGCCAGCAGTGAGACGATACGGGAGAGGGATAACATTCAGTACTTC.

This chain uses TRBV2 with TRBJ2-3; D not certain. CDR3 length: 10 residues. Germline CDR1 SNHLY, CDR2 FYNNEI. Trimming pared 10 bases from V and 9 bases from J, leaving 11 bases between. As DNA, the CDR3 is TGTGCCACACTCCGCCAAACGCAGTATTTT. Translation: CATLRQTQYF. The variable domain in full, completed from reference TRBV2 and TRBJ2-3, reads EPEVTQTPSHQVTQMGQEVILRCVPISNHLYFYWYRQILGQKVEFLVSFYNNEISEKSEIFDDQFSVERPDGSNFTLKIRSTKLEDSAMYFCATLRQTQYFGPGTRLTVL.

The table lists this clonotype with a count of one. This chain uses TRBV7-8 with TRBJ2-3; TRBD1 or TRBD2 may be the D gene (6 bases each). Germline V gene sequence: CDR1 SGHVS, CDR2 FQNEAQ. This CDR3 contains 16 residues. With 0 bases removed from V and 0 bases from J, the gap between germline ends came to 10 bases. CDR3 nucleotides: TGTGCCAGCAGCTTAGCGTGGAGGGGGAGCACAGATACGCAGTATTTT. It encodes CASSLAWRGSTDTQYF.

The chain links TRBV5-1 to TRBJ2-7, with 10 bases lining up with TRBD2. The CDR3 contains 15 residues. CDR1 SGHRS and CDR2 YFSETQ come from the germline V gene. J was trimmed by 2 bases and V by 5 bases; bases with no gene match: 7. The CDR3 DNA reads as TGCGCCAGCAGACCCGGACTAGCGGATACCTACGAGCAGTACTTC. Amino acid sequence: CASRPGLADTYEQYF. Supplemented by reference TRBV5-1 and TRBJ2-7, the full variable domain reads KAGVTQTPRYLIKTRGQQVTLSCSPISGHRSVSWYQQTPGQGLQFLFEYFSETQRNKGNFPGRFSGRQFSNSRSEMNVSTLELGDSALYLCASRPGLADTYEQYFGPGTRLTVT.

This clonotype showed up just a few times. V usage is TRBV2 and J usage is TRBJ2-7, with a tentative D call TRBD2 (6 bases). CDR1 and CDR2 from the germline V gene are SNHLY and FYNNEI. The CDR3 totals 15 residues. Trimming cost V 4 bases and J 2 bases, with 15 bases left between them. This CDR3 reads CASSAGDGGTYEQYF. CDR3 nucleotide sequence: TGTGCCAGCAGTGCCGGGGACGGCGGGACCTACGAGCAGTACTTC. Full variable domain (remainder filled in from reference TRBV2 and TRBJ2-7): EPEVTQTPSHQVTQMGQEVILRCVPISNHLYFYWYRQILGQKVEFLVSFYNNEISEKSEIFDDQFSVERPDGSNFTLKIRSTKLEDSAMYFCASSAGDGGTYEQYFGPGTRLTVT.

This clonotype was picked up a small number of times. The DNA of the CDR3 is TGTGCCAGCAGCTTAGTTAATCAGCCCCAGCATTTT. This translates into CASSLVNQPQHF. V and J are TRBV7-9 and TRBJ1-5; D is undetermined. Trimming took 1 base from V and 4 from J, leaving 2 bases between them. Germline CDR1 SEHNR, CDR2 FQNEAQ (reference sequence). The CDR3 has 12 residues.

The J gene is TRBJ1-5, the V gene TRBV28; 9 nucleotides align to TRBD1. Germline CDR1 reads MDHEN; CDR2 reads SYDVKM. Losses at the gene ends were 1 base for V and 5 bases for J; bases not matched to a gene: 6. This CDR3 spans 16 amino acids. The CDR3 region has the DNA TGTGCCAGCAGTTTATCTGGGACAGGGAAGGATCAGCCCCAGCATTTT. Its translation: CASSLSGTGKDQPQHF. Full variable domain (outside the CDR3, taken from reference TRBV28 and TRBJ1-5): DVKVTQSSRYLVKRTGEKVFLECVQDMDHENMFWYRQDPGLGLRLIYFSYDVKMKEKGDIPEGYSVSREKKERFSLILESASTNQTSMYLCASSLSGTGKDQPQHFGDGTRLSIL.

J is TRBJ2-2 and V is TRBV28; 7 bases agree with TRBD1. Germline V CDR1 and CDR2: MDHEN, SYDVKM. This CDR3 contains 13 residues. V lost 6 bases and J lost 5; bases outside the gene matches: 3. The CDR3 here is CASRPGGTGELFF. In DNA form, the CDR3 reads TGTGCCAGCAGACCAGGGGGAACCGGGGAGCTGTTTTTT. The entire variable domain, with the rest obtained from reference TRBV28 and TRBJ2-2, is as follows: DVKVTQSSRYLVKRTGEKVFLECVQDMDHENMFWYRQDPGLGLRLIYFSYDVKMKEKGDIPEGYSVSREKKERFSLILESASTNQTSMYLCASRPGGTGELFFGEGSRLTVL.

The chain is built from TRBV16 and TRBJ2-7, with D perhaps TRBD1 or TRBD2 (5 bases each). The V and J ends lost 3 bases and 5 bases respectively, with 11 bases between them. Looked up from germline, CDR1 is KGHSY and CDR2 is FQNENV. The CDR3 extends over 13 amino acids. CDR3 region: CASSHSLGDEQYF. CDR3 coding DNA: TGTGCCAGCAGCCACTCACTGGGGGACGAGCAGTACTTC.

This rearrangement joins TRBV6-5 to TRBJ1-4; 10 bases line up with TRBD1. The V gene's germline CDR1 is MNHEY and CDR2 SVGAGI. Trimming removed 2 bases from V and 4 bases from J; junction bases left unmatched: 1. The CDR3 has 15 residues. CDR3 bases: TGTGCCAGCAGTTACCGGACAGGGGGTAATGAAAAACTGTTTTTT. It specifies CASSYRTGGNEKLFF.